The 22 T cell receptor beta chains reported below all come from one sample, sequenced in a study of blood T cell repertoires in COVID-19. Libraries were prepared by immunoSEQ multiplex PCR; TCRdb keeps only in-frame clonotypes and omits some of them. The profile shows 70,000 to 95,000 clones, over 80% of them singletons. The material sequenced was peripheral blood. The receptor source for this set is a woman aged 65 to 85 with active or convalescent COVID-19.

CDR3 protein: CASSIPGRMGQGAFGYTF. The CDR3, as DNA: TGTGCCAGTAGTATCCCTGGCCGGATGGGACAGGGGGCTTTTGGCTACACCTTC. This chain uses TRBV19 with TRBJ1-2; 12 bases agree with TRBD1. Germline loops: CDR1 LNHDA, CDR2 SQIVND (reference sequence). This CDR3 is built from 18 residues. Trimming took 3 bases from V and 7 from J; bases not matched to a gene: 15.

The genes are TRBV27 and TRBJ2-5; TRBD2 agrees at 13 bases. J was trimmed by 1 base and V by 6 bases; bases with no gene match: 5. The CDR3 is made up of 16 amino acids. Germline V gene lookup returns CDR1 MNHEY and CDR2 SMNVEV (reference sequence). CDR3 protein: CASRTSGGLGQETQYF. The CDR3 nucleotides read TGTGCCAGCAGGACTAGCGGGGGGCTAGGCCAAGAGACCCAGTACTTC.

The chain uses TRBV19 and TRBJ2-7, with D perhaps TRBD1 (7 bases). Trimming left V 1 base short and J 3 bases short, with 16 bases between. CDR3 length: 16 amino acids. Germline V gene data show CDR1 as LNHDA and CDR2 as SQIVND (reference sequence). CDR3: CASSIGGTALLYEQYF. Written as DNA, the CDR3 is TGTGCCAGTAGTATAGGCGGGACAGCGTTACTCTACGAGCAGTACTTC. The whole variable domain, remainder taken from reference TRBV19 and TRBJ2-7, is DGGITQSPKYLFRKEGQNVTLSCEQNLNHDAMYWYRQDPGQGLRLIYYSQIVNDFQKGDIAEGYSVSREKKESFPLTVTSAQKNPTAFYLCASSIGGTALLYEQYFGPGTRLTVT.

The J gene is TRBJ1-6, the V gene TRBV28; the match to TRBD1 covers 11 bases. Germline lookup yields CDR1 MDHEN and CDR2 SYDVKM. The junction had 6 bases not matched to a gene; V was cut back by 6 bases and J by 5 bases. The CDR3 runs to 16 residues. The CDR3 here is CASRARDRGNNSPLHF. In DNA form, the CDR3 reads TGTGCCAGCAGAGCCCGGGACAGGGGGAATAATTCACCCCTCCACTTT.

This chain connects TRBV6-4 to TRBJ2-7; 10 bases align to TRBD1. J was trimmed by 1 base and V by 6 bases; bases with no gene match: 3. CDR3 length: 14 residues. Germline values: CDR1 MRHNA, CDR2 SNTAGT. In DNA, the CDR3 is TGTGCCAGCAGGACAGGGGGCAGGTCCTACGAGCAGTACTTC. Translation: CASRTGGRSYEQYF.

The chain employs TRBV5-6 and TRBJ2-4; 7 nucleotides agree with TRBD1. Germline V gives CDR1 SGHDT, CDR2 YYEEEE. V lost 4 bases and J lost 1; bases outside the gene matches: 8. CDR3 length: 16 amino acids. The CDR3 sequence: CASSPRDSWAKNIQYF. DNA for the CDR3: TGTGCCAGCAGCCCCCGGGACAGTTGGGCCAAAAACATTCAGTACTTC.

As concerns this clone: In the same sample, other DNA sequences code for this CDR3. The chain carries TRBV18 and TRBJ1-1, with a tentative D call TRBD1 (6 bases). CDR1 KGHSH and CDR2 LQKENI come from the germline V gene. Trimming left V 3 bases short and J 3 bases short, with 8 bases between. The CDR3 runs 13 residues. CDR3 region: CASSPTGYTEAFF. The CDR3 nucleotides read TGTGCCAGCTCACCCACAGGGTACACTGAAGCTTTCTTT. The variable domain in full, with the rest retrieved from reference TRBV18 and TRBJ1-1, is NAGVMQNPRHLVRRRGQEARLRCSPMKGHSHVYWYRQLPEEGLKFMVYLQKENIIDESGMPKERFSAEFPKEGPSILRIQQVVRGDSAAYFCASSPTGYTEAFFGQGTRLTVV.

The J gene is TRBJ1-5, the V gene TRBV11-2; no clear D. Trimming took off 5 bases at V and 0 bases at J, with 8 bases between the two ends. The CDR3 totals 14 residues. Germline CDR1 and CDR2: SGHAT and FQNNGV. The CDR3 sequence: CASSVSDSNQPQHF. In nucleotides, the CDR3 is TGTGCCAGCAGCGTCAGCGATAGCAATCAGCCCCAGCATTTT.

CDR3 protein: CASSEQASGAGDTQYF. DNA of the CDR3: TGTGCCAGCAGTGAGCAGGCTAGCGGGGCCGGGGATACGCAGTATTTT. The chain uses TRBV2 and TRBJ2-3, with 9 bases aligning to TRBD2. Germline V gene sequence: CDR1 SNHLY, CDR2 FYNNEI. The CDR3 spans 16 residues. Trimming took 3 bases from V and 6 from J; bases not matched to a gene: 10.

This chain joins TRBV9 and TRBJ2-2, with D possibly being TRBD1 (6 bases). With 6 bases removed from V and 1 base from J, the gap between germline ends came to 13 bases. This CDR3 comprises 15 residues. The V gene's germline CDR1 is SGDLS and CDR2 YYNGEE. CDR3 loop: CASTPTDRNTGELFF. The CDR3 DNA reads as TGTGCCAGCACCCCGACGGACAGGAACACCGGGGAGCTGTTTTTT.

The chain has TRBV6-2 or TRBV6-3 and TRBJ2-7, with 8 bases aligning to TRBD1. Trimming at V came to 4 bases and at J to 2 bases, leaving 4 bases not matched to a gene. CDR1 is MNHEY, CDR2 SVGEGT, per germline. There are 14 residues in the CDR3. For the CDR3, the DNA is TGTGCCAGCAGTTTAATGGACAGGGCCTACGAGCAGTACTTC. Translation: CASSLMDRAYEQYF.

V is TRBV5-1 and J is TRBJ2-1, with 8 bases that match TRBD1. J gave up 8 bases and V 5 bases, and 12 bases lay outside the gene matches. The length of the CDR3 is 15 residues. Per germline, CDR1 SGHRS and CDR2 YFSETQ. The DNA for the CDR3 is TGCGCCAGCAGTCCAGGACAGGGTGGTTTCGATGAGCAGTTCTTC. Its translation is CASSPGQGGFDEQFF.

The chain uses TRBV7-2 and TRBJ1-1; D is possibly TRBD1 (5 bases). Germline CDR1 is SGHTA and CDR2 is FQGNSA. This CDR3 has 13 residues. V was trimmed by 1 base and J by 3 bases, leaving 6 bases between them. The CDR3 DNA reads TGTGCCAGCAGCTTAGTACAGGACACTGAAGCTTTCTTT. Amino acids: CASSLVQDTEAFF.

This rearrangement joins TRBV27 to TRBJ2-7, with a weak D call TRBD2 (6 bases). CDR1 and CDR2 (germline): MNHEY, SMNVEV (reference sequence). There are 13 residues in the CDR3. V lost 7 bases to trimming and J lost 3 bases, with 13 bases between them. CDR3 sequence reads: CASISGDDYEQYF. Written as DNA, the CDR3 is TGTGCCAGCATATCGGGGGATGACTACGAGCAGTACTTC.

Concerning this clone: The same CDR3 is also encoded by other DNA sequences in this sample. This rearrangement joins TRBV18 to TRBJ2-1; the match to TRBD1 covers 7 bases. The V and J ends lost 6 bases and 5 bases, in that order; junction bases with no gene match: 4. CDR1 is KGHSH and CDR2 is LQKENI in the germline V gene. CDR3 length: 13 amino acids. CDR3 sequence reads: CASSPGQDNEQFF. The CDR3 DNA follows: TGTGCCAGCTCCCCAGGACAGGACAATGAGCAGTTCTTC. Drawing the rest from reference TRBV18 and TRBJ2-1, the complete variable domain is NAGVMQNPRHLVRRRGQEARLRCSPMKGHSHVYWYRQLPEEGLKFMVYLQKENIIDESGMPKERFSAEFPKEGPSILRIQQVVRGDSAAYFCASSPGQDNEQFFGPGTRLTVL.

The chain recombines TRBV7-2 with TRBJ2-4; 7 nucleotides line up with TRBD2. The CDR3 contains 14 residues. Germline V gives CDR1 SGHTA, CDR2 FQGNSA. V gave up 1 base and J gave up 4 bases; unmatched junction bases: 1. The CDR3 DNA reads TGTGCCAGCAGCTTAGGGGGAGGGAAAAACATTCAGTACTTC. The encoded protein is CASSLGGGKNIQYF.

The chain carries TRBV12-3 or TRBV12-4 and TRBJ1-2; D gene uncertain. V lost 3 bases, J lost 7 bases, and 9 bases lay in between. This CDR3 contains 12 residues. The CDR3 spells CASSLGGSGYTF. The CDR3 DNA sequence: TGTGCCAGCAGTTTGGGAGGGAGTGGCTACACCTTC.

The gene calls are TRBV18 and TRBJ2-1; tentative D call: TRBD2 (5 bases). CDR3 size: 14 residues. Germline CDR1 reads KGHSH; CDR2 reads LQKENI. Trimming pared 1 base from V and 5 bases from J, leaving 9 bases between. For the CDR3, the DNA is TGTGCCAGCTCACCACGCATCGGGGACAATGAGCAGTTCTTC. The encoded protein is CASSPRIGDNEQFF.

The J gene is TRBJ2-5, the V gene TRBV7-9, with 7 bases matching TRBD1. The CDR3 spans 14 residues. The V segment lost 1 base and the J segment 7 bases; nucleotides outside the gene matches: 6. Germline assignment: CDR1 SEHNR and CDR2 FQNEAQ (reference sequence). The CDR3 sequence: CASSLGQGEGTQYF. CDR3 DNA: TGTGCCAGCAGCTTAGGTCAGGGGGAAGGGACCCAGTACTTC.

The V and J genes are TRBV18 and TRBJ1-1; TRBD1 is a possible D gene (6 bases). This CDR3 spans 19 amino acids. The V end lost 1 base, the J end lost 4 bases, and 25 bases lay between the germline ends. From germline, CDR1 is KGHSH and CDR2 LQKENI. This chain's CDR3 is CASSPRLQGISGVGTEAFF. The CDR3 DNA reads as TGTGCCAGCTCACCACGTTTACAGGGTATCAGCGGTGTGGGCACTGAAGCTTTCTTT.

This clone was seen just once. This chain links TRBV11-2 with TRBJ1-3; 7 nucleotides agree with TRBD1. Germline loops: CDR1 SGHAT, CDR2 FQNNGV. J lost 9 bases, V lost 4 bases, and 6 bases had no gene match. The CDR3 length is 13 residues. CDR3 loop: CASSYSGQSTIYF. DNA for the CDR3: TGTGCCAGCAGCTACTCGGGACAGAGCACCATATATTTT.

The V gene is TRBV5-1, the J gene TRBJ1-2; D ambiguous. Trimming took 0 bases from V and 2 from J, leaving 11 bases between them. Germline V gene data show CDR1 as SGHRS and CDR2 as YFSETQ. CDR3 size: 15 residues. CDR3 DNA: TGCGCCAGCAGCTTGGGCATAGTATCCAACTATGGCTACACCTTC. Translation gives CASSLGIVSNYGYTF. The full variable domain, with the rest looked up from reference TRBV5-1 and TRBJ1-2, is KAGVTQTPRYLIKTRGQQVTLSCSPISGHRSVSWYQQTPGQGLQFLFEYFSETQRNKGNFPGRFSGRQFSNSRSEMNVSTLELGDSALYLCASSLGIVSNYGYTFGSGTRLTVV.